A selection of T cell receptor beta chains follows, all from one sample in a study of cytomegalovirus exposure and HLA in healthy donors. Sequencing used immunoSEQ multiplex PCR; TCRdb keeps in-frame clones, though not all of them. The sample yields some 130,000 clones, approximately 94% seen once. The sequencing input was PBMCs. The receptors shown here come from a man between 18 and 35 years old in good health and CMV-seropositive. Both conserved end residues are trimmed from each CDR3.

j_call,v_call,cdr3_aa
TRBJ2-1,TRBV6-1,ASSGTSGRATDLWEQF
TRBJ1-3,TRBV13,ASSSGLPGNTIY
TRBJ2-5,TRBV5-4,ASSTGLAGGETQY
TRBJ2-7,TRBV10-1,ASSESYRSKFMEQY
TRBJ2-7,TRBV30,AWRTGAGGFYEQY
TRBJ2-1,TRBV27,ASSPSGTVFNEQF
TRBJ2-1,TRBV7-2,ASRLALTYNEQF
TRBJ2-7,TRBV7-2,ASGVGVPYEQY
TRBJ2-6,TRBV6-5,AIHTGSGANVLT
TRBJ2-7,TRBV4-2,ASSQASGVDYEQY
TRBJ2-1,TRBV14,ASSQRSGTSGPYNEQF
TRBJ1-5,TRBV2,AGGQGGDQPQH
TRBJ2-1,TRBV5-1,ASSLVVAGDPNEQF
TRBJ2-5,TRBV7-2,ASSLSAAGGSETQY
TRBJ2-1,TRBV2,ASIATDEQF
TRBJ2-2,TRBV5-8,ASSLIDGRTVTGELF
TRBJ2-6,TRBV5-1,ASGNTGTASSGANVLT
TRBJ2-3,TRBV9,ASSVAGGGADTQY
TRBJ2-1,TRBV27,ASRVGTSGYNEQF
TRBJ2-7,TRBV2,ASSKREGAYEQY
TRBJ2-1,TRBV27,ASRGGVGQF
TRBJ1-1,TRBV18,ASSPQQGSTEAF
TRBJ2-2,TRBV2,ASRDRQAGELF
TRBJ2-7,TRBV5-1,ASSFGEARE
TRBJ1-5,TRBV2,ASRGGQGNQPQH
TRBJ1-1,TRBV14,ASSHYRGYTEAF
TRBJ2-1,TRBV28,ASSTTGVSYNEQF
TRBJ2-7,TRBV2,ASRRVQIYEQY
TRBJ1-2,TRBV18,ASSLATGTDGYT
TRBJ2-1,TRBV6-5,ASSYSGTSVDNEQF
TRBJ2-2,TRBV5-1,ASSPTGGTGELF